This TCR beta chain derives from a study of T cell repertoires in cytomegalovirus infection. Study summary: It was recently identified HLA-C-restricted and well-studied HLA-B-restricted CMV epitopes that the study used. An indication of both CMV infection and matching HLA type came from public TCR beta signatures. Study results and limitations: The ex vivo response was dominated by HLA-C-restricted CMV-specific TCR beta clonotypes. Public TCR beta family frequency separated CMV-and-HLA carriers, including in an independent cohort.

This clonotype was counted ten times or more. Its antigen remains unknown. A single record per CDR3 protein comes from TCRdb applying MiXCR to the reads. The repertoire holds roughly 350,000 distinct CDR3 sequences, with roughly 34% as singletons. The CDR3 consists of 13 residues. V lost 3 bases and J lost 0, with 6 bases in between. Germline-derived CDR1 and CDR2 are SGHTA and FQGNSA. This receptor was taken from a human donor in good health (CMV status not recorded). Some clones in this sample may be carry-over from other donors' samples. This specimen consisted of cultured PBMCs, obtained from culture after CMV antigen stimulation. J is TRBJ2-7 and V is TRBV7-2; tentative D call: TRBD2 (6 bases). The CDR3 reads CASSFGSSYEQYV. DNA for the CDR3: TGTGCCAGCAGCTTCGGGAGCTCCTACGAGCAGTACGTC.